The present T cell receptor beta chain was sequenced within a study of cytomegalovirus exposure and HLA in healthy donors. Regarding the study as a whole: An analysis was carried out later, and it reportedly showed fewer N-insertions in an Asian-associated ancestry cluster than the roughly 700-donor mean.

In its sample, this clone was seen a few times. Its antigen is currently unknown. Primers for the PCR totalled 60 Vbeta and 13 Jbeta. In the source study's methods: Later, an analysis found about 80 million unique TCR beta chains, and 8.5 million to 14 million of these were shared. Profiled with immunoSEQ multiplex PCR; TCRdb holds only in-frame clones, not every one. V and J calls and clone size are copied from that table; D and trimming were computed from the DNA. The data hold roughly 200,000 clones, with roughly 8.7% observed a single time. The V end was cut by 0 bases, the J end by 5 bases, with 5 bases between. Germline V CDR1 and CDR2: SGDLS, YYNGEE. CDR3 length: 12 residues.

Material: PBMCs. This chain links TRBV9 with TRBJ1-2; the D is unclear. This sequence was found in a woman aged 25 to 39 in good health and CMV-seropositive. In DNA form, the CDR3 reads TGTGCCAGCAGCGTAGCCAGTTATGGCTACACCTTC. It is translated as CASSVASYGYTF.